A selection of T cell receptor beta chains follows, all from one sample in a study of vaccination and CD4 T cells after COVID-19. One entry per CDR3 protein results from TCRdb running MiXCR on the PCR reads. The profile shows about 29,000 distinct CDR3 sequences, about 66% of them singletons. What these receptors recognize is not known. The sample consisted of CD4+ T cells from blood, cultured in vitro, taken after SARS-CoV-2 vaccination. These receptors came from a human donor who received a COVID-19 vaccine. Both conserved end residues are part of each CDR3. The order of the fields is V gene, D gene, J gene, CDR3 protein. D genes are given only for firm matches.

TRBV20-1,TRBD1,TRBJ2-2,CSAPVRDRANTGELFF
TRBV20-1,TRBD1,TRBJ1-4,CSARETGSNEKLFF
TRBV5-1,TRBD1,TRBJ1-1,CASSLGPQGRTEAFF
TRBV12-1,.,TRBJ1-1,CASSLSRGDTEAFF
TRBV9,TRBD2,TRBJ2-4,CASSPVGGGAGNIQYF
TRBV7-2,TRBD2,TRBJ2-7,CASSGGTSGAEQYF
TRBV27,.,TRBJ1-4,CASSRRATNEKLFF
TRBV6-1,TRBD2,TRBJ2-2,CASSEALWLADTGELFF
TRBV4-2,.,TRBJ1-2,CASSQEGNYGYTF
TRBV2,TRBD1,TRBJ1-3,CASSPRRTGGNTIYF
TRBV30,.,TRBJ1-2,CAWSVQSGRGYTF
TRBV19,.,TRBJ1-5,CASTSRGMASNQPQHF
TRBV2,.,TRBJ1-5,CASSPFRASNQPQHF
TRBV19,TRBD1,TRBJ2-3,CASSIDGQGGDTQYF
TRBV10-1,TRBD1,TRBJ2-2,CASLTGGNTGELFF
TRBV7-8,.,TRBJ1-6,CASSPGAGGPNYNSPLHF
TRBV7-6,TRBD2,TRBJ2-2,CASSLAPGGGLNTGELFF
TRBV6-5,TRBD1,TRBJ2-3,CASSYSMSGTGDTQYF
TRBV5-3,.,TRBJ2-5,CASSLGPGQTQETQYF
TRBV11-3,TRBD1,TRBJ1-4,CASSGQGMAVEKLFF
TRBV19,TRBD2,TRBJ2-4,CASSIGHQGLEGYKNIQYF
TRBV12-3/TRBV12-4,.,TRBJ1-2,CASSLWQRGGYTF
TRBV27,.,TRBJ1-6,CASSLLGVEGNSPLHF
TRBV20-1,.,TRBJ1-5,CSAKSRHRPQHF
TRBV27,.,TRBJ2-3,CASRRQGFSSYTDTQYF
TRBV7-9,TRBD1,TRBJ1-5,CASSLGTGDNQPQHF
TRBV7-2,.,TRBJ1-2,CASSPGTDYGYTF
TRBV5-1,TRBD2,TRBJ2-5,CASSLLAGQETQYF
TRBV25-1,TRBD1,TRBJ1-1,CASSESGGGQGAYEAFF
TRBV28,.,TRBJ1-1,CASSPGGVESTEAFF
TRBV5-4,TRBD1,TRBJ2-3,CASSFRDRGADTQYF